This TCR beta chain was recorded in a study of Ad26.COV2.S vaccination and SARS-CoV-2 variants. The protocol was immunoSEQ multiplex PCR, while the TCRdb copy is restricted to in-frame clones and leaves out a portion. The data show about 180,000 clones, around 90% seen once. The ends were cut back, 8 bases at V and 0 bases at J, with 11 bases in the middle. Germline V lookup: CDR1 SNHLY, CDR2 FYNNEI. The CDR3 consists of 14 residues. Study-level findings and limits: Spike-specific TCR breadth ran higher among vaccine recipients than placebo recipients. Reports say spike-specific CD8+ and CD4+ T cell responses covered substantial breadth after vaccination. Estimates derived from TCR breadth and depth analyses may have underestimated total T cell responses.

As regards this clone: Its specificity is not known.

The sequences come from peripheral blood, collected after recovery from COVID-19. This chain uses TRBV2 with TRBJ2-1; D may correspond to TRBD1 or TRBD2 (5 bases each). This receptor was identified in a human donor who had recovered from COVID-19. CDR3 loop: CASDKGSSYNEQFF. The CDR3 nucleotides read TGTGCCAGCGATAAGGGGAGCTCCTACAATGAGCAGTTCTTC.